This T cell receptor (beta chain) was observed in a study of T cell changes during pregnancy in multiple sclerosis. In germline, CDR1 is MDHEN, CDR2 SYDVKM. This CDR3 is 14 amino acids long. The V segment lost 6 bases and the J segment 9 bases; nucleotides outside the gene matches: 11. The protocol was immunoSEQ multiplex PCR, while the TCRdb copy is restricted to in-frame clones and leaves out a portion. The sample contains around 50,000 clones, around 93% of which appear only once. The chain links TRBV28 to TRBJ1-5, with 7 positions matching TRBD1. The sequence came from a female donor with multiple sclerosis, enrolled in a pregnancy study. The sequences come from CD8+ T cells from peripheral blood mononuclear cells, collected in the first trimester of pregnancy. The CDR3 DNA reads TGTGCCAGCAGCTATACAGGGGTATCAGGGCCCCAGCATTTT. Translated, it gives CASSYTGVSGPQHF.